These 2 T cell receptor beta chains were sequenced from one sample in a study of lymphopenia after photon versus proton radiotherapy. Here immunoSEQ multiplex PCR was the method, and the copy in TCRdb shows in-frame clones only, minus some. The repertoire has about 30,000 clones, roughly 90% of them found once; the top ten carry 6.8%. The starting material was peripheral blood, obtained from a patient treated with photon-based radiotherapy. These receptors were collected from a woman aged 50 to 60 with pancreatic cancer.

The chain links TRBV7-9 to TRBJ2-7, with a weak D call TRBD1 (5 bases). The CDR3 is 15 residues long. The V and J ends lost 5 bases and 2 bases respectively, with 16 bases between them. The V gene's germline CDR1 is SEHNR and CDR2 FQNEAQ (reference sequence). Written as DNA, the CDR3 is TGTGCCAGCAGCCCCCAGGTCCAGGGCACCTACGAGCAGTACTTC. It codes for CASSPQVQGTYEQYF. Drawing the rest from reference TRBV7-9 and TRBJ2-7, the complete variable domain is DTGVSQNPRHKITKRGQNVTFRCDPISEHNRLYWYRQTLGQGPEFLTYFQNEAQLEKSRLLSDRFSAERPKGSFSTLEIQRTEQGDSAMYLCASSPQVQGTYEQYFGPGTRLTVT.

The chain is built from TRBV11-2 and TRBJ2-1; D remains ambiguous. The germline V gene has CDR1 SGHAT and CDR2 FQNNGV. The CDR3 runs to 15 residues. V was clipped by 1 base and J by 8 bases, with 15 bases between them. The CDR3: CASSLAASPTDEQFF. For the CDR3, the DNA is TGTGCCAGCAGCTTAGCCGCCTCGCCAACCGATGAGCAGTTCTTC.